This TCR beta chain was documented in a study of regulatory T cells in long-lasting Graves disease. Study at large: Persistent Graves' disease required over 5 years of antithyroid drugs and positive TSH receptor antibodies. The study, taken as a whole, reports: Under persistent disease, TRBV28, TRBJ1-2 and TRBJ2-5 were used preferentially. TCR diversity was lower in persistent than newly diagnosed Graves' disease.

Combining iRepertoire HTBI primers with Arm-PCR of CDR3 regions, the authors built TCR beta libraries. One entry per CDR3 protein results from TCRdb running MiXCR on the multiplex PCR reads. The repertoire consists of roughly 400,000 distinct CDR3 sequences, with 20% to 25% occurring once and the leading ten covering 13% to 15%. V lost 7 bases and J lost 8; bases outside the gene matches: 10. From germline, CDR1 is MNHNS and CDR2 SASEGT. This CDR3 comprises 13 residues. This clonotype was detected ten times or more. Antigen specificity is unknown. As for time point: persistent/refractory GD, antithyroid drugs over 5 years with positive TRAb. The TCR library used RNA extracted from PBMCs.

This TCR came from a female donor with Graves disease. The sequencing used peripheral blood mononuclear cells (PBMCs), collected when the disease was refractory, from a patient treated with antithyroid drugs. The J gene is TRBJ1-2, the V gene TRBV6-1, with 7 bases fitting TRBD1. In nucleotides, the CDR3 is TGTGCCAGCATACGGGACAGACTATCCGGCTACACCTTC. Encoded protein: CASIRDRLSGYTF.